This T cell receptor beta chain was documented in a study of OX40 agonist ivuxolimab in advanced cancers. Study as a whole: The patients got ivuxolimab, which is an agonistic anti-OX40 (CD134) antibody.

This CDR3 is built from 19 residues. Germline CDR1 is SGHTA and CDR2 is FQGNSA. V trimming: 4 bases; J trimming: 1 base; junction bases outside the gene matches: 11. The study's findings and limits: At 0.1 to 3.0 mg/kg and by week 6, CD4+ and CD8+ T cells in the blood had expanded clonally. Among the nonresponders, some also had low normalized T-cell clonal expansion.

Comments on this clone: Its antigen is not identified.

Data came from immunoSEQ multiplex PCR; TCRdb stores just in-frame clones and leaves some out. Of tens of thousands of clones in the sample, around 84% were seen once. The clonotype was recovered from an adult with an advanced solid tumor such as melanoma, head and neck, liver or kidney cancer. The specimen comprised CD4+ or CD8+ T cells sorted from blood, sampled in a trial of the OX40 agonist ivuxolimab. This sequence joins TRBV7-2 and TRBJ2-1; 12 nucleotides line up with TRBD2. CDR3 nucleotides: TGTGCCAGCAGCTCCCGGGCTAGCGGGGGGGCCCTATCCTACAATGAGCAGTTCTTC. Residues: CASSSRASGGALSYNEQFF. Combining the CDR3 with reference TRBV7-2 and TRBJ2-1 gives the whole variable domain GAGVSQSPSNKVTEKGKDVELRCDPISGHTALYWYRQSLGQGLEFLIYFQGNSAPDKSGLPSDRFSAERTGGSVSTLTIQRTQQEDSAVYLCASSSRASGGALSYNEQFFGPGTRLTVL.